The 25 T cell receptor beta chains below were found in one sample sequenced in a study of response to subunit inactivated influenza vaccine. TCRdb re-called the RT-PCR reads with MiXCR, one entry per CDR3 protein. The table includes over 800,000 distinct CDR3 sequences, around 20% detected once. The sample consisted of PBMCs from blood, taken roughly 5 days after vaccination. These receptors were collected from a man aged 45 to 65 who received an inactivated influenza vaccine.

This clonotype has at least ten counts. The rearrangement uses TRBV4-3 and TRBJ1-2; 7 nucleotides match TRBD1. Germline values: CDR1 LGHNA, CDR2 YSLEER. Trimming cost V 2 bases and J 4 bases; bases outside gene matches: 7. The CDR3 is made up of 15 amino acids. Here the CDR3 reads CASSQTDRAGYGYTF. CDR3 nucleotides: TGCGCCAGCAGCCAAACCGACAGGGCAGGCTATGGCTACACCTTC.

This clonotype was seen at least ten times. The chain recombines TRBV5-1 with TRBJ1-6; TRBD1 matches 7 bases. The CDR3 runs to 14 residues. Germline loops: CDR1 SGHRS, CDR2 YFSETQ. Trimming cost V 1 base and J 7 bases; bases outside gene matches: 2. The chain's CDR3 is CASSLRQGNSPLHF. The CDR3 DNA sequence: TGCGCCAGCAGCTTGCGACAGGGAAATTCACCCCTCCACTTT.

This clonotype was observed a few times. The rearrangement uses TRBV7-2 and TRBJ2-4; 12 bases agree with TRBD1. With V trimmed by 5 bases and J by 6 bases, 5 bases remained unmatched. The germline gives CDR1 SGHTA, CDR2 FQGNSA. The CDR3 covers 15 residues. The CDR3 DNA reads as TGTGCCAGCAGCCCGGGACAGGGGGCTAGAAACATTCAGTACTTC. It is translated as CASSPGQGARNIQYF. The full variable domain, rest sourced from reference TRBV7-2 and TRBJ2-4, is GAGVSQSPSNKVTEKGKDVELRCDPISGHTALYWYRQSLGQGLEFLIYFQGNSAPDKSGLPSDRFSAERTGGSVSTLTIQRTQQEDSAVYLCASSPGQGARNIQYFGAGTRLSVL.

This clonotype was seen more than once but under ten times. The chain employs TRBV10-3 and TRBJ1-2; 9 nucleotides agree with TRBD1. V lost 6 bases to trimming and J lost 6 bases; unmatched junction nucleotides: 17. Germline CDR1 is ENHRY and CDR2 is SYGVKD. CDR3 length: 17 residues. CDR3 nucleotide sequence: TGTGCCATCAGCGAAACCGGGACAGGGTGGGGGACGAATGGCTACACCTTC. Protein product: CAISETGTGWGTNGYTF.

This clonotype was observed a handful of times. CDR3 DNA: TGTGCCAGCAGTTTATTAGCCCTTGCCGGGGAGCTGTTTTTT. Protein sequence: CASSLLALAGELFF. The V call is TRBV28, the J call TRBJ2-2; D is ambiguous. The V end was cut by 1 base, the J end by 6 bases, with 9 bases between. This CDR3 has 14 residues. Germline assignment: CDR1 MDHEN and CDR2 SYDVKM.

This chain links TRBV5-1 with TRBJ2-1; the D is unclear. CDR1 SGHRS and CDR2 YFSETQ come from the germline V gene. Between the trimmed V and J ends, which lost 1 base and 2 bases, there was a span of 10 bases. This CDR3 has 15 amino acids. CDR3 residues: CASSLPNPTYNEQFF. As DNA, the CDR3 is TGCGCCAGCAGCTTGCCTAATCCCACCTACAATGAGCAGTTCTTC.

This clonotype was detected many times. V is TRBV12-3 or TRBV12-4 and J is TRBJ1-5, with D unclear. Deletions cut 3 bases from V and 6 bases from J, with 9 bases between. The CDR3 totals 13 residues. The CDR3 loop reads CASSLQEGQPQHF. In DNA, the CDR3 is TGTGCCAGCAGTTTGCAGGAGGGTCAGCCCCAGCATTTT.

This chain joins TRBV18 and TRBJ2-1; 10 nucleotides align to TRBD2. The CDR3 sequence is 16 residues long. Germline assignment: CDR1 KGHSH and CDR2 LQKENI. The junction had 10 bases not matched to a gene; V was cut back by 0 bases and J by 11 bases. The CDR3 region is CASSPPGLLAGLKQFF. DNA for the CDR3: TGTGCCAGCTCACCACCGGGGTTACTAGCGGGACTTAAGCAGTTCTTC. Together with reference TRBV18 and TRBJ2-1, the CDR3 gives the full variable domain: NAGVMQNPRHLVRRRGQEARLRCSPMKGHSHVYWYRQLPEEGLKFMVYLQKENIIDESGMPKERFSAEFPKEGPSILRIQQVVRGDSAAYFCASSPPGLLAGLKQFFGPGTRLTVL.

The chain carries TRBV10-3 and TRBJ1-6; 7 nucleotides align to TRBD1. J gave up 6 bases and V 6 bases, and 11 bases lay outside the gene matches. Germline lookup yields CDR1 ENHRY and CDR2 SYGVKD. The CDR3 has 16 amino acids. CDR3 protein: CAISEQGFTINSPLHF. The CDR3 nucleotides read TGTGCCATCAGCGAACAGGGGTTCACCATTAATTCACCCCTCCACTTT.

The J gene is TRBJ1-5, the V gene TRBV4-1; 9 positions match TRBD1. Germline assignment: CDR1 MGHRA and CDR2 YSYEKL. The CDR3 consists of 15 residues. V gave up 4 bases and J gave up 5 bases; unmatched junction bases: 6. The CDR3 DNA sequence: TGCGCCAGCAGCCCTGGACAGGGGAAGTATCAGCCCCAGCATTTT. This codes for CASSPGQGKYQPQHF.

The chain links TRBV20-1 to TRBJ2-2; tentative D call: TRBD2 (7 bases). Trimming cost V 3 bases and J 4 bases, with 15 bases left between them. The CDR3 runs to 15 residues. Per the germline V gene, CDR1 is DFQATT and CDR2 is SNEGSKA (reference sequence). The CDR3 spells CSARGGGAGTGELFF. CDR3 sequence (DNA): TGCAGTGCTAGGGGCGGGGGCGCCGGCACCGGGGAGCTGTTTTTT.

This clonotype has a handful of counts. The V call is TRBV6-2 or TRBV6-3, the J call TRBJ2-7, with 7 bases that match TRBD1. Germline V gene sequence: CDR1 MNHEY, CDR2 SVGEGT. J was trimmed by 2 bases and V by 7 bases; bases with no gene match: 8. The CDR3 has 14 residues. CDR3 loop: CASNQHGTAYEQYF. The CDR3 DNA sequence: TGTGCCAGCAACCAGCATGGGACAGCCTACGAGCAGTACTTC.

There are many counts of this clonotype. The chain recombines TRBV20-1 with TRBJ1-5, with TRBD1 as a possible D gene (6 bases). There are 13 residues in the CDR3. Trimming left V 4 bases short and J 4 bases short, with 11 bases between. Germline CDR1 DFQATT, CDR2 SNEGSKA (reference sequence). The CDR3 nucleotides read TGCAGTGCTATAAGGGGGGGAAATCAGCCCCAGCATTTT. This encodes CSAIRGGNQPQHF.

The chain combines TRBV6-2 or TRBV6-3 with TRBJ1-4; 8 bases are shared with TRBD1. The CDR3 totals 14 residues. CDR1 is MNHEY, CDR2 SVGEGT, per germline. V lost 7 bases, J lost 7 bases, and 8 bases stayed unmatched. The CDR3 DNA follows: TGTGCCAGCAACGACAGGGGAGGCGGTGAAAAACTGTTTTTT. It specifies CASNDRGGGEKLFF.

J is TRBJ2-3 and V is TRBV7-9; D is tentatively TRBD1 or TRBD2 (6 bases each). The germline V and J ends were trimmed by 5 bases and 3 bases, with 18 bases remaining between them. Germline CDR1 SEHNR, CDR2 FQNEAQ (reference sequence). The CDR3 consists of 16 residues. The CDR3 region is CASSQDGGRGTDTQYF. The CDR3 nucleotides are TGTGCCAGCAGCCAGGACGGGGGCAGGGGAACAGATACGCAGTATTTT.

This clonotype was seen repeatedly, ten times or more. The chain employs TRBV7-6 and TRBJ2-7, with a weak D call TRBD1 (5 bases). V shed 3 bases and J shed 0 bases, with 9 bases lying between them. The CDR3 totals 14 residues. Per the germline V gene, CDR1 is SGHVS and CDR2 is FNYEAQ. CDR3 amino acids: CASSLTESSYEQYF. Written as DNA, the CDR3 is TGTGCCAGCAGCTTGACAGAGAGCTCCTACGAGCAGTACTTC.

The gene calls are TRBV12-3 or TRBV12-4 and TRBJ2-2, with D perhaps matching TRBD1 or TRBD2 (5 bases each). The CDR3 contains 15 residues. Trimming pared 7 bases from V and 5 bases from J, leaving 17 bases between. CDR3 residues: CASIPGTMLTGELFF. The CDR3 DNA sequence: TGTGCCAGCATCCCCGGGACGATGTTGACCGGGGAGCTGTTTTTT.

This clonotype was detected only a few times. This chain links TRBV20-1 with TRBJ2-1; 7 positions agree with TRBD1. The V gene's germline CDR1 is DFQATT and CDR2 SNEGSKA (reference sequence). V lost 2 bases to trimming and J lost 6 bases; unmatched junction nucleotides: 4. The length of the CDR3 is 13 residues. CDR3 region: CSARPGQRNEQFF. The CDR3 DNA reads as TGCAGTGCTAGACCGGGACAGCGCAATGAGCAGTTCTTC.

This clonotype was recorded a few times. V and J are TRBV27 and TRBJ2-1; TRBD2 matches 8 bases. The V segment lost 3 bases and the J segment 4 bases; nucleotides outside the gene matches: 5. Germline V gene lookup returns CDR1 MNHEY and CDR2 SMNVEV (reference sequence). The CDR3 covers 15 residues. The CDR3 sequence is CASSFAGGRYNEQFF. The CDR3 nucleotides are TGTGCCAGCAGTTTTGCGGGAGGTCGTTACAATGAGCAGTTCTTC.

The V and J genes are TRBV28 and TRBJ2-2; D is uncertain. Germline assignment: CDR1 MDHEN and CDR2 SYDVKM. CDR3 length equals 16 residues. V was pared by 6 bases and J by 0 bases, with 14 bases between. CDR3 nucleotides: TGTGCCAGCAGCCCGTTGGCGTGGACGAACACCGGGGAGCTGTTTTTT. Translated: CASSPLAWTNTGELFF. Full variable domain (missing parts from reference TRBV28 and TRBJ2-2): DVKVTQSSRYLVKRTGEKVFLECVQDMDHENMFWYRQDPGLGLRLIYFSYDVKMKEKGDIPEGYSVSREKKERFSLILESASTNQTSMYLCASSPLAWTNTGELFFGEGSRLTVL.

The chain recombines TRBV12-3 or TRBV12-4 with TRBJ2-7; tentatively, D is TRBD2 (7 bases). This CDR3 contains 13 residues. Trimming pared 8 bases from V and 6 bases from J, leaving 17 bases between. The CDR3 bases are TGTGCCAGCCGAAAGGGGGGGGCTGGCGAGCAGTACTTC. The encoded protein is CASRKGGAGEQYF.

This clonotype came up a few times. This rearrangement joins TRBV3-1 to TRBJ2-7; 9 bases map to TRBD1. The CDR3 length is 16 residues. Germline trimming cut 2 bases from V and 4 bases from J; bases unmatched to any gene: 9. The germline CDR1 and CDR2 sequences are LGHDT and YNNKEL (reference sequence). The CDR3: CASSQTPGTGWYEQYF. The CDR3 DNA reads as TGTGCCAGCAGCCAAACTCCCGGGACAGGGTGGTACGAGCAGTACTTC.

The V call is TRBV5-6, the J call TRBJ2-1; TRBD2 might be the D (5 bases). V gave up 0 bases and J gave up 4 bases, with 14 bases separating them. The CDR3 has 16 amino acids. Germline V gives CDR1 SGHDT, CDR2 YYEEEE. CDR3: CASSLGLATTYNEQFF. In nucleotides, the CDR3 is TGTGCCAGCAGCTTGGGTTTAGCGACCACTTACAATGAGCAGTTCTTC. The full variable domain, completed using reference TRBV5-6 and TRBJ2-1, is DAGVTQSPTHLIKTRGQQVTLRCSPKSGHDTVSWYQQALGQGPQFIFQYYEEEERQRGNFPDRFSGHQFPNYSSELNVNALLLGDSALYLCASSLGLATTYNEQFFGPGTRLTVL.

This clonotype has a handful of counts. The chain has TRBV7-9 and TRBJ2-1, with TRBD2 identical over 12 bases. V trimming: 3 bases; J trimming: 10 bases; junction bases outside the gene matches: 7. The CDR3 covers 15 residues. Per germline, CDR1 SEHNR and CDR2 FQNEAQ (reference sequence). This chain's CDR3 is CASSLGTSGYGEQFF. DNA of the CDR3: TGTGCCAGCAGCTTGGGGACTAGCGGGTATGGGGAGCAGTTCTTC. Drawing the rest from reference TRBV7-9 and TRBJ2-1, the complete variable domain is DTGVSQNPRHKITKRGQNVTFRCDPISEHNRLYWYRQTLGQGPEFLTYFQNEAQLEKSRLLSDRFSAERPKGSFSTLEIQRTEQGDSAMYLCASSLGTSGYGEQFFGPGTRLTVL.

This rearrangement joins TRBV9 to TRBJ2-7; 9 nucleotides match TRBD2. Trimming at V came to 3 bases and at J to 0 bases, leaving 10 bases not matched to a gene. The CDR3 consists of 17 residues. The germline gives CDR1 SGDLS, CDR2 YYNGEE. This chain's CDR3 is CASSAGSTSGSSYEQYF. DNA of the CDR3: TGTGCCAGCAGCGCCGGATCGACTAGCGGAAGCTCCTACGAGCAGTACTTC.